This entry lists 14 T cell receptor beta chains sequenced from one sample in a study of blood T cell repertoires in COVID-19 (dated by TCRdb to 2019 to 2021). Receptor libraries were prepared by the immunoSEQ multiplex PCR assay. In TCRdb, the immuneACCESS table is reduced to in-frame sequences with V and J assigned. These tables do not hold every clone; where another copy was compared, an unresolved V gene accounts for under half, and the others remain unexplained. Across this sample there are around 150,000 clones, with approximately 81% seen only once. Of the sample, under 4% is held by the ten largest clones. Specimen: peripheral blood. The receptors were gathered from a human donor with acute or convalescent COVID-19. The donor label of this sample is uncertain.

The CDR3: CASSARQSFNEQYF. The CDR3 DNA reads as TGTGCCAGTAGTGCGCGACAGTCCTTCAACGAGCAGTACTTC. The chain has TRBV19 and TRBJ2-7; the D gene is possibly TRBD1 (5 bases). With 5 bases removed from V and 5 bases from J, the gap between germline ends came to 16 bases. The CDR3 runs to 14 residues. Germline CDR1 is LNHDA and CDR2 is SQIVND (reference sequence).

This chain uses TRBV5-4 with TRBJ1-3; D not resolved. The V gene's germline CDR1 is SGHNT and CDR2 YYREEE (reference sequence). The CDR3 contains 13 residues. The germline V and J ends were trimmed by 2 bases and 3 bases, with 6 bases remaining between them. DNA of the CDR3: TGTGCCAGCAGCTTCGGGGATGGAAACACCATATATTTT. Residues: CASSFGDGNTIYF.

The chain uses TRBV5-1 and TRBJ2-5; the match to TRBD2 covers 7 bases. CDR3 size: 15 residues. V was clipped by 4 bases and J by 5 bases; unmatched bases: 11. CDR1 SGHRS and CDR2 YFSETQ come from the germline V gene. The CDR3 loop is CASSPDPGGWETQYF. The CDR3 nucleotides are TGCGCCAGCAGCCCTGATCCGGGAGGATGGGAGACCCAGTACTTC. The variable domain in full, with the rest retrieved from reference TRBV5-1 and TRBJ2-5, is KAGVTQTPRYLIKTRGQQVTLSCSPISGHRSVSWYQQTPGQGLQFLFEYFSETQRNKGNFPGRFSGRQFSNSRSEMNVSTLELGDSALYLCASSPDPGGWETQYFGPGTRLLVL.

J is TRBJ1-2 and V is TRBV14; TRBD1 matches at 9 bases. The length of the CDR3 is 18 residues. The junction had 16 bases not matched to a gene; V was cut back by 4 bases and J by 4 bases. Germline-derived CDR1 and CDR2 are SGHDN and FVKESK. The CDR3 DNA reads as TGTGCCAGCAGCCCCCTTGGGACAGGGAGGGGCATTGGCTATGGCTACACCTTC. Its translation: CASSPLGTGRGIGYGYTF.

The V and J genes are TRBV7-6 and TRBJ1-1; 7 bases are shared with TRBD1. V gave up 4 bases and J gave up 4 bases; unmatched junction bases: 6. This CDR3 has 14 residues. The germline V gene has CDR1 SGHVS and CDR2 FNYEAQ. As DNA, the CDR3 is TGTGCCAGCAGCTCCCAGGGGGTGGGCACTGAAGCTTTCTTT. Amino acid sequence: CASSSQGVGTEAFF.

The rearrangement links TRBV5-1 to TRBJ2-3, with TRBD2 matching over 7 bases. Germline CDR1 is SGHRS and CDR2 is YFSETQ. CDR3 length: 16 amino acids. V dropped 4 bases and J dropped 2; count of bases not matched to a gene: 10. CDR3 sequence reads: CASSPRPRDYTDTQYF. CDR3 DNA: TGCGCCAGCAGCCCTCGTCCCCGGGACTACACAGATACGCAGTATTTT.

The chain joins TRBV19 to TRBJ1-1; D not certain. V was pared by 3 bases and J by 7 bases, with 12 bases between. The germline V gene has CDR1 LNHDA and CDR2 SQIVND (reference sequence). The CDR3 is 13 amino acids. This CDR3 is CASSIELRGEAFF. The CDR3 DNA reads TGTGCCAGTAGTATCGAGCTACGGGGTGAAGCTTTCTTT.

The chain uses TRBV10-2 and TRBJ1-2; D is unclear. Between the trimmed V and J ends, which lost 1 base and 1 base, there was a span of 10 bases. This CDR3 comprises 15 residues. Germline V gene data show CDR1 as WSHSY and CDR2 as SAAADI. In DNA form, the CDR3 reads TGCGCCAGCAGTGAGTGGATCCCGGGTAACTATGGCTACACCTTC. This sequence encodes CASSEWIPGNYGYTF.

The chain carries TRBV28 and TRBJ1-2; unclear D gene. Trimming stripped 5 bases from V and 4 bases from J, with 5 bases between. Per germline, CDR1 MDHEN and CDR2 SYDVKM. The CDR3 totals 11 residues. This CDR3 reads CASSQIYGYTF. The CDR3 DNA is TGTGCCAGCAGTCAGATCTATGGCTACACCTTC.

V and J are TRBV11-1 and TRBJ1-2; D not resolved. V lost 0 bases to trimming and J lost 5 bases, with 7 bases between them. CDR1 is SGHAT and CDR2 is FQDESV in the germline V gene (reference sequence). The CDR3 covers 13 residues. This CDR3 is CASSLASEYGYTF. Written as DNA, the CDR3 is TGTGCCAGCAGCTTAGCGTCGGAGTATGGCTACACCTTC. Complete variable domain (other parts from reference TRBV11-1 and TRBJ1-2): EAEVAQSPRYKITEKSQAVAFWCDPISGHATLYWYRQILGQGPELLVQFQDESVVDDSQLPKDRFSAERLKGVDSTLKIQPAELGDSAMYLCASSLASEYGYTFGSGTRLTVV.

The chain has TRBV18 and TRBJ2-5; D may be TRBD2 (6 bases). Trimming left V 0 bases short and J 5 bases short, with 10 bases between. This CDR3 has 14 amino acids. Germline V gene data show CDR1 as KGHSH and CDR2 as LQKENI. CDR3 amino acids: CASSPPGGRETQYF. The CDR3 DNA reads as TGTGCCAGCTCACCACCAGGAGGGCGGGAGACCCAGTACTTC.

The chain links TRBV28 to TRBJ1-5, with 9 bases matching TRBD1. The CDR3 runs 14 residues. The germline V gene encodes CDR1 MDHEN and CDR2 SYDVKM. J gave up 7 bases and V 6 bases, and 7 bases lay outside the gene matches. As DNA, the CDR3 is TGTGCCAGCAGGTCCGGGACAGGGACGCAGCCCCAGCATTTT. Encoded protein: CASRSGTGTQPQHF.

J is TRBJ2-7 and V is TRBV3-1 (or the pseudogene TRBV3-2); D unresolved. CDR1 is LGHDT and CDR2 is YNNKEL in the germline V gene (reference sequence). With 5 bases removed from V and 5 bases from J, the gap between germline ends came to 10 bases. This CDR3 region has 12 residues. CDR3 sequence: CASSTHMNEQYF. The CDR3 DNA follows: TGTGCCAGCAGCACCCACATGAACGAGCAGTACTTC.

The chain uses TRBV3-1 (or the pseudogene TRBV3-2) and TRBJ1-2; 8 bases are a match to TRBD1. This CDR3 has 14 amino acids. Germline values: CDR1 LGHDT, CDR2 YNNKEL (reference sequence). Trimming took 4 bases from V and 10 from J; bases not matched to a gene: 11. The DNA for the CDR3 is TGTGCCAGCAGCCCGGGGACAGGCGGTTATTCCTACACCTTC. This sequence encodes CASSPGTGGYSYTF.